This is a list of T cell receptor beta chains from one sample in a study of blood T cell repertoires in COVID-19. Here immunoSEQ multiplex PCR was the method, and the copy in TCRdb shows in-frame clones only, minus some. The sample comprises around 100,000 clones, around 92% of which are singletons, and around 4% rests with the top ten. Sequencing was done on a sample of peripheral blood. The receptors here all came from a man aged 18 to 30 with acute or convalescent COVID-19. CDR3s include the opening cysteine and the closing phenylalanine or tryptophan. A D gene is named only where the DNA matches it firmly. Size tells how often a clone was seen (once, few, many) or the class of an expanded clone, and some rows leave it out.

J,D,V,size,CDR3,DNA
TRBJ2-3,-,TRBV15,-,CATSRDSPEDTDTQYF,TGTGCCACCAGCAGAGATAGTCCAGAGGACACAGATACGCAGTATTTT
TRBJ1-2,-,TRBV18,-,CASSPSPGLSSNYGYTF,TGTGCCAGCTCACCAAGCCCTGGGCTTTCTTCTAACTATGGCTACACCTTC
TRBJ2-6,-,TRBV21-1,-,CASSKAANSGANVLTF,TGTGCCAGCAGCAAAGCTGCTAACTCTGGGGCCAACGTCCTGACTTTC
TRBJ1-5,-,TRBV27,-,CASKGERYSNQPQHF,TGTGCCAGCAAAGGAGAACGGTATAGCAATCAGCCCCAGCATTTT
TRBJ1-2,TRBD1,TRBV18,few,CASSPMTGVNYGYTF,TGTGCCAGCTCACCAATGACAGGGGTTAACTATGGCTACACCTTC
TRBJ2-2,TRBD1,TRBV6-6,-,CASSLDRERDGETGELFF,TGTGCCAGCAGTCTTGACAGGGAACGGGATGGGGAGACGGGGGAGCTGTTTTTT
TRBJ2-7,-,TRBV5-1,-,CASSLQGGYEQYF,TGCGCCAGCAGCTTACAGGGGGGGTACGAGCAGTACTTC
TRBJ1-2,-,TRBV15,-,CATSRDAAPSYGYTF,TGTGCCACCAGCAGAGATGCAGCGCCTTCCTATGGCTACACCTTC
TRBJ2-3,TRBD2,TRBV3-1/TRBV3-2,-,CASSLRASGAGDTQYF,TGTGCCAGCAGCCTAAGGGCTAGCGGGGCGGGAGATACGCAGTATTTT
TRBJ2-7,-,TRBV27,-,CASSSNTVEQYF,TGTGCCAGCAGTTCCAATACAGTCGAGCAGTACTTC
TRBJ2-7,TRBD1,TRBV15,-,CATSRDKKSGQGSYEQYF,TGTGCCACCAGCAGAGATAAAAAATCGGGACAGGGTTCCTACGAGCAGTACTTC
TRBJ1-2,-,TRBV5-1,-,CASSLGLSLPNYGYTF,TGCGCCAGCAGCTTGGGACTCTCCCTTCCAAACTATGGCTACACCTTC
TRBJ1-2,TRBD1,TRBV19,-,CASVGQGASGYTF,TGTGCCAGTGTCGGACAGGGGGCGTCTGGCTACACCTTC
TRBJ2-7,TRBD2,TRBV6-5,few,CASSSLTGGRAYEQYF,TGTGCCAGCAGTTCCCTCACGGGAGGGCGTGCTTACGAGCAGTACTTC
TRBJ2-1,TRBD1,TRBV27,-,CASTLSGTGLGNEQFF,TGTGCCAGCACCTTATCGGGGACAGGGTTGGGCAATGAGCAGTTCTTC
TRBJ1-1,-,TRBV25-1,-,CASRANMNTEAFF,TGTGCCAGCCGTGCCAACATGAACACTGAAGCTTTCTTT
TRBJ2-5,-,TRBV5-1,-,CASSLGGSVQETQYF,TGCGCCAGCAGCTTGGGCGGGTCCGTACAAGAGACCCAGTACTTC
TRBJ2-3,TRBD2,TRBV24-1,-,CATSDPTSGGADTQYF,TGTGCCACCAGTGACCCGACTAGCGGAGGGGCAGATACGCAGTATTTT
TRBJ1-2,TRBD1,TRBV19,-,CASSILGTAYGYTF,TGTGCCAGTAGTATATTGGGGACAGCTTATGGCTACACCTTC
TRBJ2-2,-,TRBV4-1,-,CASSSLPQATGELFF,TGCGCCAGCAGCTCGCTACCCCAGGCTACCGGGGAGCTGTTTTTT
TRBJ2-7,-,TRBV7-2,-,CASSLDRAPSYEQYF,TGTGCCAGCAGCTTAGATCGCGCCCCCTCCTACGAGCAGTACTTC
TRBJ2-2,TRBD2,TRBV18,-,CASSPPVAGGSTGELFF,TGTGCCAGCTCACCACCGGTAGCGGGAGGTTCCACCGGGGAGCTGTTTTTT
TRBJ2-7,TRBD1,TRBV6-5,-,CASSDRARPYEQYF,TGTGCCAGCAGCGACAGGGCGCGTCCCTACGAGCAGTACTTC
TRBJ1-1,TRBD1,TRBV6-5,-,CASSYPQGVTEAFF,TGTGCCAGCAGTTACCCACAGGGGGTCACTGAAGCTTTCTTT
TRBJ2-5,-,TRBV7-9,-,CASSLLVPQETQYF,TGTGCCAGCAGCTTACTAGTCCCTCAAGAGACCCAGTACTTC
TRBJ1-2,-,TRBV18,-,CASSPGEGTNYGYTF,TGTGCCAGCTCACCCGGGGAGGGGACTAACTATGGCTACACCTTC
TRBJ2-7,TRBD1,TRBV25-1,once,CASTGTGTFEQYF,TGTGCCAGTACGGGGACAGGGACTTTCGAGCAGTACTTC
TRBJ1-6,-,TRBV24-1,-,CATSIPTGPGDGSYNSPLHF,TGTGCCACCAGCATCCCCACAGGCCCGGGAGACGGCTCCTATAATTCACCCCTCCACTTT
TRBJ1-5,-,TRBV10-2,-,CASGDGREDQHF,TGCGCCAGCGGTGACGGCAGGGAGGACCAGCATTTT
TRBJ1-1,TRBD1,TRBV5-1,once,CASRRRTGLNTEAFF,TGCGCCAGCAGGCGGAGGACAGGGTTGAACACTGAAGCTTTCTTT
TRBJ1-2,-,TRBV12-3/TRBV12-4,-,CASSTAGRGYTF,TGTGCCAGCAGTACCGCAGGGCGCGGCTACACCTTC
TRBJ1-2,-,TRBV5-4,-,CASSLGADNYGYTF,TGTGCCAGCAGCTTGGGTGCGGATAACTATGGCTACACCTTC
TRBJ2-1,TRBD2,TRBV10-3,-,CAISVLPQSGGYNEQFF,TGTGCCATCAGCGTTTTACCCCAGAGCGGGGGTTACAATGAGCAGTTCTTC
TRBJ2-6,-,TRBV2,-,CASGSYGGSGANVLTF,TGTGCCAGCGGTTCCTACGGGGGATCTGGGGCCAACGTCCTGACTTTC
TRBJ1-5,-,TRBV11-2,-,CASSLEPSEGGNQPQHF,TGTGCCAGCAGCTTAGAACCCAGTGAGGGAGGCAATCAGCCCCAGCATTTT
TRBJ2-3,TRBD2,TRBV30,-,CAWISGGNTDTQYF,TGTGCCTGGATTAGCGGGGGGAACACAGATACGCAGTATTTT